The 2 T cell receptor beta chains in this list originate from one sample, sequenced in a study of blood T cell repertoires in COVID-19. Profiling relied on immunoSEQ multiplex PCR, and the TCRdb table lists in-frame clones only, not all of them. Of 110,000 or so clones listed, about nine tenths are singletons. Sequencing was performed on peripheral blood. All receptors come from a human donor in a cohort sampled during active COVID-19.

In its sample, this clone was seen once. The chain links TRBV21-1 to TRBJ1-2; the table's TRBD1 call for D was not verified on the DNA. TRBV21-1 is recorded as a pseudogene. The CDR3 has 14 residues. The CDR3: CASSKGPSGQGNTF. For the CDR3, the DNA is TGTGCCAGCAGCAAAGGCCCCTCTGGACAGGGAAATACCTTC.

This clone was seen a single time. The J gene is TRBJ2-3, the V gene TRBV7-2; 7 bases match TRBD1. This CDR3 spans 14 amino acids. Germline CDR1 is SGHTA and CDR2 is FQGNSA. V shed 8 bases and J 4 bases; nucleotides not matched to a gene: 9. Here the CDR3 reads CASGPGGWPDTQYF. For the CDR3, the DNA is TGTGCCAGCGGACCAGGGGGTTGGCCAGATACGCAGTATTTT.